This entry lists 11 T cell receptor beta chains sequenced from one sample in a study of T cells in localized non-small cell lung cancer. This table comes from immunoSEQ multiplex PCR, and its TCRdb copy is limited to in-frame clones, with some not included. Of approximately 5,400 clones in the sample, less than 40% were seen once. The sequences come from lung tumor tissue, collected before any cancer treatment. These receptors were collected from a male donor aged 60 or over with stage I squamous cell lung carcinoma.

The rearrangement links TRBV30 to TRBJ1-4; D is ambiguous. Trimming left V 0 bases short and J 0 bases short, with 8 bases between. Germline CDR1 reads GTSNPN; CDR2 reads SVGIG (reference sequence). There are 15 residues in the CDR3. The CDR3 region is CAWSVGSSTNEKLFF. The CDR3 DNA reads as TGTGCCTGGAGTGTAGGCTCCTCAACTAATGAAAAACTGTTTTTT.

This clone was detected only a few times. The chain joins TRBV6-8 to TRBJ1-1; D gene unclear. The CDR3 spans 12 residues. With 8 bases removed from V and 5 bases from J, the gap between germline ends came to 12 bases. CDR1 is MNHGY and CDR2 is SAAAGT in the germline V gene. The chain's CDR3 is CASGSARTEAFF. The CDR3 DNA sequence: TGTGCCAGCGGGTCGGCCCGGACTGAAGCTTTCTTT.

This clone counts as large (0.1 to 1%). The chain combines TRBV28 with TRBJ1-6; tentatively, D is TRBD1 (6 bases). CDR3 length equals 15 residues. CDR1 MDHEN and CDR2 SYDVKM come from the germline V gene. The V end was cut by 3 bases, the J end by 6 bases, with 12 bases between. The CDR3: CASSFRVRGNSPLHF. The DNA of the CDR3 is TGTGCCAGCAGTTTTCGGGTCAGGGGTAATTCACCCCTCCACTTT.

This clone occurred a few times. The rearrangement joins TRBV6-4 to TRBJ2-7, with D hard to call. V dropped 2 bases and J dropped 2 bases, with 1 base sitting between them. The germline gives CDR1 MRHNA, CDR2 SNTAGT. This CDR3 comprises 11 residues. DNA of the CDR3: TGTGCCAGCAGTGACCCCTACGAGCAGTACTTC. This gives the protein CASSDPYEQYF.

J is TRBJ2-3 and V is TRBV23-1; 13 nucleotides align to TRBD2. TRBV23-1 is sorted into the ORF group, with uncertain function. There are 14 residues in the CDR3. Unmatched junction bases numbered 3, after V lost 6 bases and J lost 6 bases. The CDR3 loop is CASSPLAGGDTQYF. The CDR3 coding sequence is TGCGCCAGCAGCCCACTAGCGGGGGGGGATACGCAGTATTTT.

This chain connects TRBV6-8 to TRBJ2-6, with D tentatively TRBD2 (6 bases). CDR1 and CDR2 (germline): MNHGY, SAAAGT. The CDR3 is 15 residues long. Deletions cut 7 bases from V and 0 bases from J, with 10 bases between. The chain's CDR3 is CASTSGDSGANVLTF. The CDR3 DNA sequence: TGTGCCAGCACGTCGGGGGACTCTGGGGCCAACGTCCTGACTTTC.

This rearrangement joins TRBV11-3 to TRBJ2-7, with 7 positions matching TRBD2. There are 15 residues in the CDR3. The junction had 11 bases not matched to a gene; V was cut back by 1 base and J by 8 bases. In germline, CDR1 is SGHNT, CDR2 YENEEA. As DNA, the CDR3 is TGTGCCAGCAGCTTAGGGGACGCGGGGGTAACGAAGCAGTACTTC. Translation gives CASSLGDAGVTKQYF.

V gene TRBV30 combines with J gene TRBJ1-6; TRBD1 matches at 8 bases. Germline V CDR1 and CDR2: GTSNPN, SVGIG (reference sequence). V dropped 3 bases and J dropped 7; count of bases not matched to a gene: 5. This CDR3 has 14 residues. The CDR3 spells CAWRDRDYNSPLHF. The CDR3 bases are TGTGCCTGGAGGGACAGGGATTACAATTCACCCCTCCACTTT.

The CDR3 sequence: CASSQEYNEQFF. The CDR3 nucleotides read TGCGCCAGCAGCCAAGAGTACAATGAGCAGTTCTTC. The chain carries TRBV4-1 and TRBJ2-1; D not resolved. Germline V gene sequence: CDR1 MGHRA, CDR2 YSYEKL. The CDR3 is made up of 12 amino acids. V was shortened by 0 bases and J by 4 bases, with 1 base between the two germline ends.

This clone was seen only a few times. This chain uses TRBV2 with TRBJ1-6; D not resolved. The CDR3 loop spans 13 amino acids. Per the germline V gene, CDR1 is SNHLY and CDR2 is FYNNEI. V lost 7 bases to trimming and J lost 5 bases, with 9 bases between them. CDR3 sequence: CASKPGNNSPLHF. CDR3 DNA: TGTGCCAGCAAGCCGGGGAATAATTCACCCCTCCACTTT.

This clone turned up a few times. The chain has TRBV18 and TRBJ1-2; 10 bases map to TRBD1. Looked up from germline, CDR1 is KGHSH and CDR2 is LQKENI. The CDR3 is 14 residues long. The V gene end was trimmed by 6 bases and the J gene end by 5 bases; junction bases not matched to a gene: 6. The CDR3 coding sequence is TGTGCCAGCTCGCTCGACAGGGGGCCTTATGGCTACACCTTC. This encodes CASSLDRGPYGYTF.